This note documents a single T cell receptor beta chain sequence. The CDR3 extends over 15 amino acids. Trimming left V 6 bases short and J 1 base short, with 13 bases between. Germline V gene lookup returns CDR1 MNHEY and CDR2 SVGAGI. The method was immunoSEQ multiplex PCR; TCRdb's version includes in-frame clones alone and lacks a portion of them. Found here are about 120,000 clones, 70% to 90% of them singletons; the top ten hold about 3.5%. The data belong to a study of T cell responses to AZD1222 COVID-19 vaccine. The TCR originated in an adult in good health. The chain combines TRBV6-5 with TRBJ1-5; the D gene is possibly TRBD1 (6 bases). The sample was peripheral blood, taken on day 0 of AZD1222 vaccination. The DNA for the CDR3 is TGTGCCAGCAGGAAAAACAGGGAAAGCAATCAGCCCCAGCATTTT. This gives the protein CASRKNRESNQPQHF.